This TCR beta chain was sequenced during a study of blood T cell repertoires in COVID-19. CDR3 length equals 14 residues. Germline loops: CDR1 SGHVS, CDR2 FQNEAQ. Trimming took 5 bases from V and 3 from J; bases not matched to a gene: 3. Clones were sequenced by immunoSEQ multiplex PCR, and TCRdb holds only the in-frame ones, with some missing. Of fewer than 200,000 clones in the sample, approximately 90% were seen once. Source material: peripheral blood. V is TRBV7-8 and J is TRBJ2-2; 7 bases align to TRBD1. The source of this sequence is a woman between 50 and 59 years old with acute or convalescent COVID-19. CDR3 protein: CASSTGQYTGELFF. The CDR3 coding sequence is TGTGCCAGCAGCACGGGACAGTACACCGGGGAGCTGTTTTTT. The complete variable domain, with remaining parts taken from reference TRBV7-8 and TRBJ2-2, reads GAGVSQSPRYKVAKRGQDVALRCDPISGHVSLFWYQQALGQGPEFLTYFQNEAQLDKSGLPSDRFFAERPEGSVSTLKIQRTQQEDSAVYLCASSTGQYTGELFFGEGSRLTVL.